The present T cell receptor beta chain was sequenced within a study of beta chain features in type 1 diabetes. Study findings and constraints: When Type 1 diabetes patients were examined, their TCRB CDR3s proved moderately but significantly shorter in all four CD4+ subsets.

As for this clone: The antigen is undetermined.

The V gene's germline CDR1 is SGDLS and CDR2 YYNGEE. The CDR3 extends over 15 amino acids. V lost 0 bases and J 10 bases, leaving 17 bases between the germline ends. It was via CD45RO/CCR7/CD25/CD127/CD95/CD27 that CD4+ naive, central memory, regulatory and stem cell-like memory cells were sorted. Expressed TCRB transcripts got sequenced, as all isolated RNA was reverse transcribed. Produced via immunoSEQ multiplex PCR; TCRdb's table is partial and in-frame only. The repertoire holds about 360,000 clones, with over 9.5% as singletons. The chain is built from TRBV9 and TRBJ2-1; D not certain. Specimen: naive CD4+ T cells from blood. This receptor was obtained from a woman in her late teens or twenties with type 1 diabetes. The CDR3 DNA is TGTGCCAGCAGCGTAGTTCCCACTGAGCGTTTAGAGCAGTTCTTC. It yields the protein CASSVVPTERLEQFF.